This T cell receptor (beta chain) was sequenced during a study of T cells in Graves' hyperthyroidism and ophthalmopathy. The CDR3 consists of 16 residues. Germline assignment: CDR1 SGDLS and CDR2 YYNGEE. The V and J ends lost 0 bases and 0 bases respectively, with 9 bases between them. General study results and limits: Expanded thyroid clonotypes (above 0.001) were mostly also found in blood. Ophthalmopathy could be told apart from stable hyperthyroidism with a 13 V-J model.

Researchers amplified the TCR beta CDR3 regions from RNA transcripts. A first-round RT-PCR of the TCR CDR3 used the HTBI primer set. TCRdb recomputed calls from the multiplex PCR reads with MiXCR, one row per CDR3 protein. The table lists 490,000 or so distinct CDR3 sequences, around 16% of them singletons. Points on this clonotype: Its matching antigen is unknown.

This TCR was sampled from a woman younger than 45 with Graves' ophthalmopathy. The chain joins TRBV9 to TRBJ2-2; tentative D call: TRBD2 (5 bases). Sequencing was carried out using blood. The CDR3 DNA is TGTGCCAGCAGCGTAGAAGGGAGAGCGAACACCGGGGAGCTGTTTTTT. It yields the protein CASSVEGRANTGELFF.